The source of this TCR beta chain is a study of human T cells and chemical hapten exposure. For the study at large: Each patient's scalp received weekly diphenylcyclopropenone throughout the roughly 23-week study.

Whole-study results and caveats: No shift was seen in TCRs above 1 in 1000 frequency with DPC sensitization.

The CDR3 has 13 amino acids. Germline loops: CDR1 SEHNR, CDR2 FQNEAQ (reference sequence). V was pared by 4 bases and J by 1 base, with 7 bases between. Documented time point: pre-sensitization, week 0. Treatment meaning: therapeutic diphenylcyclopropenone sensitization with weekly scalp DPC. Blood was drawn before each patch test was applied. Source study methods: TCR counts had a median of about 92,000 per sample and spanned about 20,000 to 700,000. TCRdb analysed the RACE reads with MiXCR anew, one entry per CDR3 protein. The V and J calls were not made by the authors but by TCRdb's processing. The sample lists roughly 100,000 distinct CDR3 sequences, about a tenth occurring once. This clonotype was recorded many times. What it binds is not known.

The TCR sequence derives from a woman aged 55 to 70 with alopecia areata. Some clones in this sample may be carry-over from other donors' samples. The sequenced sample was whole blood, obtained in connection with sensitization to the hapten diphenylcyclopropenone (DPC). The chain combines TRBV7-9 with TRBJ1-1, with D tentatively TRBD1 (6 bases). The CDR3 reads CASSSTGNTEAFF. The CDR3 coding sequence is TGTGCCAGCAGCTCGACAGGGAACACTGAAGCTTTCTTT.